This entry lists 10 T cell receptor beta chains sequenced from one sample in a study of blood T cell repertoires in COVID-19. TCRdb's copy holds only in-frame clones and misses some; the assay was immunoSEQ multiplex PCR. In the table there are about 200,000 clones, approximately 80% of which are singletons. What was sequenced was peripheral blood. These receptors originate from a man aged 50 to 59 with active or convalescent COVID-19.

The CDR3 region has the DNA TGTGCCAGCTTCAGGGGCGGGGGGGCCGACAATGAGCAGTTCTTC. This translates into CASFRGGGADNEQFF. The rearrangement links TRBV7-2 to TRBJ2-1, with 9 bases aligning to TRBD2. V gave up 8 bases and J gave up 5 bases; unmatched junction bases: 10. Germline CDR1 and CDR2: SGHTA and FQGNSA. The CDR3 runs 15 residues.

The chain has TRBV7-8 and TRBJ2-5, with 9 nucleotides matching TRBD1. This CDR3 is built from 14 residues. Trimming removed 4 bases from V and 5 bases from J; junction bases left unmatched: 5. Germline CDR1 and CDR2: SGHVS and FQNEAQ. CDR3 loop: CASSWTGAMETQYF. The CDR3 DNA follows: TGTGCCAGCAGCTGGACAGGGGCAATGGAGACCCAGTACTTC.

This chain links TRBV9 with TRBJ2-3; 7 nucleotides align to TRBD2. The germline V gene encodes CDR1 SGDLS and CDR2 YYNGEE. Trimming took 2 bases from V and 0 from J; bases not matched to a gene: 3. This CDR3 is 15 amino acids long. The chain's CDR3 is CASSVSGGSTDTQYF. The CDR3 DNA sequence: TGTGCCAGCAGCGTGTCGGGGGGTAGCACAGATACGCAGTATTTT.

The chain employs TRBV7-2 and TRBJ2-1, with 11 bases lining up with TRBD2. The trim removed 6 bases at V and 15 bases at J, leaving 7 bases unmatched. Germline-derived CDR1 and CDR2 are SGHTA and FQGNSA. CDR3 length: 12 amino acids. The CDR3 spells CASSFSGGARFF. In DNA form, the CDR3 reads TGTGCCAGCAGTTTTAGCGGGGGGGCGCGGTTCTTC.

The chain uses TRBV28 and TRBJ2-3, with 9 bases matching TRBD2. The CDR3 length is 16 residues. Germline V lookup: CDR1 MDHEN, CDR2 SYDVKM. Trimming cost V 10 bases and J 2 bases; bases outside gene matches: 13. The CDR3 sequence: CAIVMGGGAITDTQYF. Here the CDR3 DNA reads TGTGCCATAGTAATGGGCGGGGGGGCCATCACAGATACGCAGTATTTT.

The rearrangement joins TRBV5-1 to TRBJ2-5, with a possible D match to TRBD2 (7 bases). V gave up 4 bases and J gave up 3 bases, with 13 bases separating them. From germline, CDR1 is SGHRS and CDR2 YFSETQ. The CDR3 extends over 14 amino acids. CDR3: CASSPGGPKETQYF. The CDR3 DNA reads TGCGCCAGCAGCCCGGGGGGCCCCAAAGAGACCCAGTACTTC.

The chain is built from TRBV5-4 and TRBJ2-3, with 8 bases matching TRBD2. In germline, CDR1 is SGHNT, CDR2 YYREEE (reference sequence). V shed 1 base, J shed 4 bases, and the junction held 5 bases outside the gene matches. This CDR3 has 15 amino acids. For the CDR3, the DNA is TGTGCCAGCAGCTTGCCGGGAGGGATGGCAGATACGCAGTATTTT. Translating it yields CASSLPGGMADTQYF.

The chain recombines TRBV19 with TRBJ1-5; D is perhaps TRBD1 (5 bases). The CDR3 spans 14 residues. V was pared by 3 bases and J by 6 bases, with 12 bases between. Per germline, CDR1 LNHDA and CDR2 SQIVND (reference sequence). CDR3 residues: CASSIGGRGQPQHF. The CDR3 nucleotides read TGTGCCAGTAGTATTGGGGGGAGAGGTCAGCCCCAGCATTTT.

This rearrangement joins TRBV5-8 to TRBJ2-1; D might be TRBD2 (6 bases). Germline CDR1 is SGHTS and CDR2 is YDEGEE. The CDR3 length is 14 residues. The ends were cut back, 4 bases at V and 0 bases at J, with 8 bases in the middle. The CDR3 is CASSRGFSYNEQFF. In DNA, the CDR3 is TGTGCCAGCAGCCGGGGGTTCTCCTACAATGAGCAGTTCTTC.

CDR3 coding DNA: TGTGCCAGCAGCCAAACCCCCGGTTTCTTCTCTGGGGCCAACGTCCTGACTTTC. Translation: CASSQTPGFFSGANVLTF. The chain recombines TRBV14 with TRBJ2-6; D not certain. Germline lookup yields CDR1 SGHDN and CDR2 FVKESK. This CDR3 spans 18 amino acids. Trimming removed 2 bases at V and 0 bases at J, with 14 bases between.